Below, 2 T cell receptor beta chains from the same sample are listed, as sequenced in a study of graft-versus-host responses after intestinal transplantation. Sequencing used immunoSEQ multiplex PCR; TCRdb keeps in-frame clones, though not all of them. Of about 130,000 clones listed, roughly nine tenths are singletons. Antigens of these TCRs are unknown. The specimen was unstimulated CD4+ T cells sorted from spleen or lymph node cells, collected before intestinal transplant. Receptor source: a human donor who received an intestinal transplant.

In DNA form, the CDR3 reads TGCGCAAAACCCGGGCGGGCCTACGAGCAGTACTTC. The encoded protein is CAKPGRAYEQYF. This chain links TRBV5-1 with TRBJ2-7; a possible D gene is TRBD2 (5 bases). The V gene's germline CDR1 is SGHRS and CDR2 YFSETQ. CDR3 length: 12 residues.

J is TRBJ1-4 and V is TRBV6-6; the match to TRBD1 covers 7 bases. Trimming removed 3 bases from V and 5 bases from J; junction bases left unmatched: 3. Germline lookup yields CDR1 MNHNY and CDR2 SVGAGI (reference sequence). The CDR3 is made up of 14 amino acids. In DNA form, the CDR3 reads TGTGCCAGCAGTTATGCAGGGGGAAATGAAAAACTGTTTTTT. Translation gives CASSYAGGNEKLFF.